This passage covers 17 T cell receptor beta chains from one sample sequenced in a study of cytomegalovirus exposure and HLA in healthy donors. PCR used 60 Vbeta primers and 13 Jbeta primers. Clones were sequenced by immunoSEQ multiplex PCR, and TCRdb holds only the in-frame ones, with some missing. In all, the sample yields approximately 110,000 clones. Source material: PBMCs. All receptors derive from a man younger than 30 in good health and CMV-seronegative.

This chain connects TRBV7-9 to TRBJ1-2; D remains ambiguous. CDR3 length equals 18 residues. The V end lost 1 base, the J end lost 4 bases, and 22 bases lay between the germline ends. Germline-derived CDR1 and CDR2 are SEHNR and FQNEAQ (reference sequence). For the CDR3, the DNA is TGTGCCAGCAGCTTAGAGACGGGTACTAAGATTCACGGCTATGGCTACACCTTC. This encodes CASSLETGTKIHGYGYTF.

This sequence joins TRBV18 and TRBJ2-3; TRBD1 aligns across 12 bases. Unmatched junction bases numbered 11, after V lost 5 bases and J lost 2 bases. Germline CDR1 is KGHSH and CDR2 is LQKENI. There are 18 residues in the CDR3. Written as DNA, the CDR3 is TGTGCCAGCTCATCTCTAACCGGGACAGGGGGCAACACAGATACGCAGTATTTT. This sequence encodes CASSSLTGTGGNTDTQYF. Complete variable domain (other parts from reference TRBV18 and TRBJ2-3): NAGVMQNPRHLVRRRGQEARLRCSPMKGHSHVYWYRQLPEEGLKFMVYLQKENIIDESGMPKERFSAEFPKEGPSILRIQQVVRGDSAAYFCASSSLTGTGGNTDTQYFGPGTRLTVL.

The chain recombines TRBV5-1 with TRBJ2-5; 11 nucleotides align to TRBD2. The germline gives CDR1 SGHRS, CDR2 YFSETQ. This CDR3 has 16 residues. Trimming at V came to 4 bases and at J to 0 bases, leaving 5 bases not matched to a gene. Written as DNA, the CDR3 is TGCGCCAGCAGCCCGTCTAGCGGGGGGTACCAAGAGACCCAGTACTTC. It specifies CASSPSSGGYQETQYF.

The genes are TRBV5-1 and TRBJ1-2; 7 positions match TRBD1. Germline CDR1 reads SGHRS; CDR2 reads YFSETQ. Trimming cost V 2 bases and J 4 bases; bases outside gene matches: 5. The length of the CDR3 is 14 residues. CDR3 loop: CASSLQTGTYGYTF. DNA for the CDR3: TGCGCCAGCAGCTTACAGACAGGGACCTATGGCTACACCTTC.

V is TRBV15 and J is TRBJ1-4; maybe TRBD1 (5 bases). The CDR3 is made up of 15 amino acids. V gave up 5 bases and J gave up 4 bases, with 14 bases separating them. CDR1 is LNHNV and CDR2 is YYDKDF in the germline V gene (reference sequence). CDR3 coding DNA: TGTGCCACCAGCGGGGGGGAGAGACTTAATGAAAAACTGTTTTTT. This codes for CATSGGERLNEKLFF. Filled out from reference TRBV15 and TRBJ1-4, the complete variable domain reads DAMVIQNPRYQVTQFGKPVTLSCSQTLNHNVMYWYQQKSSQAPKLLFHYYDKDFNNEADTPDNFQSRRPNTSFCFLDIRSPGLGDTAMYLCATSGGERLNEKLFFGSGTQLSVL.

The V call is TRBV5-1, the J call TRBJ1-5; D uncertain. CDR3 size: 13 residues. V was shortened by 1 base and J by 3 bases, with 5 bases between the two germline ends. Germline CDR1 and CDR2: SGHRS and YFSETQ. The CDR3 sequence is CASSLMANQPQHF. The CDR3 DNA follows: TGCGCCAGCAGCTTGATGGCCAATCAGCCCCAGCATTTT.

V usage is TRBV28 and J usage is TRBJ1-1, with D unclear. Germline V gene sequence: CDR1 MDHEN, CDR2 SYDVKM. Trimming cost V 6 bases and J 1 base, with 12 bases left between them. The CDR3 runs 14 residues. CDR3 bases: TGTGCCAGCAGCGCTCCGACAAGGAACACTGAAGCTTTCTTT. Encoded protein: CASSAPTRNTEAFF. Full variable domain (missing parts from reference TRBV28 and TRBJ1-1): DVKVTQSSRYLVKRTGEKVFLECVQDMDHENMFWYRQDPGLGLRLIYFSYDVKMKEKGDIPEGYSVSREKKERFSLILESASTNQTSMYLCASSAPTRNTEAFFGQGTRLTVV.

V usage is TRBV27 and J usage is TRBJ1-2; TRBD1 matches 9 bases. With V trimmed by 3 bases and J by 6 bases, 5 bases remained unmatched. Per germline, CDR1 MNHEY and CDR2 SMNVEV (reference sequence). The CDR3 length is 14 residues. The CDR3 bases are TGTGCCAGCAGTTTCCGACGGACAGGGGATGGCTACACCTTC. This sequence encodes CASSFRRTGDGYTF.

The chain links TRBV2 to TRBJ2-3; D call uncertain. The CDR3 is 13 residues long. V lost 3 bases and J 8 bases, leaving 12 bases between the germline ends. CDR1 and CDR2 from the germline V gene are SNHLY and FYNNEI. CDR3 sequence (DNA): TGTGCCAGCAGTGAGAGAGCCTACCCTACGCAGTATTTT. Protein: CASSERAYPTQYF.

The chain recombines TRBV28 with TRBJ1-6; 8 nucleotides agree with TRBD1. CDR3 length equals 18 residues. Germline V gene data show CDR1 as MDHEN and CDR2 as SYDVKM. With 1 base clipped from V and 1 base from J, the junction kept 6 bases outside the gene matches. The CDR3 bases are TGTGCCAGCAGTTTATCCCGGGACAGGAGGTCCTATAATTCACCCCTCCACTTT. Its translation: CASSLSRDRRSYNSPLHF.

This chain uses TRBV5-6 with TRBJ2-3; TRBD2 aligns across 15 bases. Germline CDR1 and CDR2: SGHDT and YYEEEE. The CDR3 runs to 17 residues. Unmatched junction bases numbered 1, after V lost 1 base and J lost 1 base. DNA for the CDR3: TGTGCCAGCAGCTTGCGGACTAGCGGGGGGGGCACAGATACGCAGTATTTT. Translated: CASSLRTSGGGTDTQYF.

The V and J genes are TRBV2 and TRBJ2-7; 7 bases fit TRBD2. V lost 8 bases and J lost 5; bases outside the gene matches: 9. The CDR3 runs 13 residues. In germline, CDR1 is SNHLY, CDR2 FYNNEI. This CDR3 reads CASGEGPWDEQYF. In DNA, the CDR3 is TGTGCCAGCGGGGAGGGGCCTTGGGACGAGCAGTACTTC.

V usage is TRBV6-1 and J usage is TRBJ1-4; 9 bases line up with TRBD1. Trimming removed 4 bases from V and 5 bases from J; junction bases left unmatched: 5. The CDR3 has 15 residues. Germline CDR1 is MNHNS and CDR2 is SASEGT. CDR3 coding DNA: TGTGCCAGCAGTGGAAGGACAGGGGCGAATGAAAAACTGTTTTTT. It specifies CASSGRTGANEKLFF.

This chain uses TRBV28 with TRBJ1-1; possible D gene TRBD1, 6 bases. The CDR3 contains 12 residues. CDR1 is MDHEN, CDR2 SYDVKM, per germline. V was cut by 2 bases and J by 7 bases, with 8 bases left in between. The CDR3 spells CASSLGQFEAFF. The CDR3 nucleotides are TGTGCCAGCAGTTTAGGACAGTTTGAAGCTTTCTTT. Filled out from reference TRBV28 and TRBJ1-1, the complete variable domain reads DVKVTQSSRYLVKRTGEKVFLECVQDMDHENMFWYRQDPGLGLRLIYFSYDVKMKEKGDIPEGYSVSREKKERFSLILESASTNQTSMYLCASSLGQFEAFFGQGTRLTVV.

The chain combines TRBV9 with TRBJ2-1, with a weak D call TRBD1 (6 bases). V gave up 0 bases and J gave up 0 bases, with 7 bases separating them. The CDR3 sequence is 15 residues long. Germline V CDR1 and CDR2: SGDLS, YYNGEE. The CDR3 loop is CASSVEGGSYNEQFF. For the CDR3, the DNA is TGTGCCAGCAGCGTAGAAGGGGGCTCCTACAATGAGCAGTTCTTC.

This rearrangement joins TRBV28 to TRBJ2-1; the match to TRBD2 covers 11 bases. This CDR3 has 16 amino acids. Germline values: CDR1 MDHEN, CDR2 SYDVKM. J gave up 8 bases and V 4 bases, and 10 bases lay outside the gene matches. CDR3 nucleotide sequence: TGTGCCAGCAGTTCCCCGGGACTAGCGGCCGGGTATGAGCAGTTCTTC. Residues: CASSSPGLAAGYEQFF.

This chain connects TRBV25-1 to TRBJ1-1; 8 nucleotides align to TRBD1. Trimming cost V 3 bases and J 3 bases; bases outside gene matches: 3. CDR3 length equals 14 residues. Germline lookup yields CDR1 MGHDK and CDR2 SYGVNS. In DNA form, the CDR3 reads TGTGCCAGCAGTGACTTGGACAGGGACACTGAAGCTTTCTTT. It specifies CASSDLDRDTEAFF. Full variable domain (remainder filled in from reference TRBV25-1 and TRBJ1-1): EADIYQTPRYLVIGTGKKITLECSQTMGHDKMYWYQQDPGMELHLIHYSYGVNSTEKGDLSSESTVSRIRTEHFPLTLESARPSHTSQYLCASSDLDRDTEAFFGQGTRLTVV.